The table lists the clone carrying this T cell receptor (beta chain) with a count of one. The data were obtained in a study of blood T cell repertoires in COVID-19. Overall study: T cells, B-cell-depleted T cells, or PBMCs provided the cDNA or gDNA that served as material.

This table comes from immunoSEQ multiplex PCR, and its TCRdb copy is limited to in-frame clones, with some not included. The repertoire holds about 90,000 clones, less than 80% seen once, with over 13% in the top ten. The germline CDR1 and CDR2 sequences are SGHRS and YFSETQ. The CDR3 is 15 residues long. Trimming removed 0 bases at V and 4 bases at J, with 13 bases between. This TCR came from a woman aged 80 or older with acute or convalescent COVID-19. The chain recombines TRBV5-1 with TRBJ1-1; D is ambiguous. The sequenced material came from peripheral blood. This CDR3 is CASSLEPGRSTEAFF. In nucleotides, the CDR3 is TGCGCCAGCAGCTTGGAGCCGGGGAGGAGCACTGAAGCTTTCTTT.